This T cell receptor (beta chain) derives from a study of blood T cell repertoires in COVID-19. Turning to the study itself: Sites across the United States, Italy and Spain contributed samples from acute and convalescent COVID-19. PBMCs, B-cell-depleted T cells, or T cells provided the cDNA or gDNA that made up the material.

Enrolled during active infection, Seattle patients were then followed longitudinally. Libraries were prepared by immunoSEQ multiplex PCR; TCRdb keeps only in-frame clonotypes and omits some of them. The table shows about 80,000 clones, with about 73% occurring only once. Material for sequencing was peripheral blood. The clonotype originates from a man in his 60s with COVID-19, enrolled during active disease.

The CDR3 loop is CASSVDNLNTEAFF. The CDR3 bases are TGTGCCAGCAGCGTCGACAATTTGAACACTGAAGCTTTCTTT. The chain is built from TRBV9 and TRBJ1-1; D is unresolved. Deletions cut 2 bases from V and 0 bases from J, with 8 bases between. In germline, CDR1 is SGDLS, CDR2 YYNGEE. The CDR3 is 14 amino acids.